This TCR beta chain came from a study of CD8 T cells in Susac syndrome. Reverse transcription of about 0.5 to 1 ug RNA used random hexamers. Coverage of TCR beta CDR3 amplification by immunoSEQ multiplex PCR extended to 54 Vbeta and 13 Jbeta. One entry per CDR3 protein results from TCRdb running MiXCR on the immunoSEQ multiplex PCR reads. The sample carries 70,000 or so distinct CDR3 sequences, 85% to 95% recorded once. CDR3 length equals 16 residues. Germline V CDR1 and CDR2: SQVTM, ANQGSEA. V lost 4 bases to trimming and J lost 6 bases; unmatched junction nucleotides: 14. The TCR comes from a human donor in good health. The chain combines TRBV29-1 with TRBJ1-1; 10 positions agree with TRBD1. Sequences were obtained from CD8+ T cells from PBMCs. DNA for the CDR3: TGCAGCGTTGCCCAGGGATGGACAGGGGGAGAGGCTGAAGCTTTCTTT. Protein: CSVAQGWTGGEAEAFF.